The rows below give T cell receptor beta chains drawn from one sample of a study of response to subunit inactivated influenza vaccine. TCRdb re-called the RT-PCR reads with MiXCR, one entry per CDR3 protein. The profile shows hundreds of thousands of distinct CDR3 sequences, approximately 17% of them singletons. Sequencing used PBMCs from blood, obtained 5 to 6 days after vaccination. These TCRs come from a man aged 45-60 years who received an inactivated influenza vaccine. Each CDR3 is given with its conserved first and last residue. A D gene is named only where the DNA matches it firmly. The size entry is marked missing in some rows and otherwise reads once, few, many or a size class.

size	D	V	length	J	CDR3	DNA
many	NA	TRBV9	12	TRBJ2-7	CASSTDLYEQYF	TGTGCCAGCAGCACGGACCTCTACGAGCAGTACTTC
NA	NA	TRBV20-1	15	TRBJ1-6	CSAARNGSYNSPLHF	TGCAGTGCCGCGCGGAACGGCTCCTATAATTCACCCCTCCACTTT
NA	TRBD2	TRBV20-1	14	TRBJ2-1	CSAVAGVSYNEQFF	TGCAGTGCCGTAGCGGGAGTGTCCTACAATGAGCAGTTCTTC
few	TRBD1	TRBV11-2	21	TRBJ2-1	CASSLGRQGGPAGTSYNEQFF	TGTGCCAGCAGCTTAGGCAGACAGGGGGGCCCAGCGGGAACGTCCTACAATGAGCAGTTCTTC
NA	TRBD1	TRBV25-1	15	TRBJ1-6	CASSDTGGGSSLLHF	TGTGCCAGCAGTGATACAGGGGGCGGATCGTCACTCCTCCACTTT
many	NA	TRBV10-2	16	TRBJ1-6	CASSEIGRTYNSPLHF	TGCGCCAGCAGTGAGATTGGTAGGACCTATAATTCACCCCTCCACTTT
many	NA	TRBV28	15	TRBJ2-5	CASSPRRWAQETQYF	TGTGCCAGCAGTCCTAGGAGATGGGCCCAAGAGACCCAGTACTTC
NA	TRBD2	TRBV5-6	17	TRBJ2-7	CASSPDGTSGSRYEQYF	TGTGCCAGCAGTCCTGACGGGACTAGCGGGAGTCGATACGAGCAGTACTTC
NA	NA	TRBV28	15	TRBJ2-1	CASSPVRGADNEQFF	TGTGCCAGCAGCCCCGTAAGGGGGGCTGACAATGAGCAGTTCTTC
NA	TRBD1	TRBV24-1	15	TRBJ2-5	CATSDWTGGMETQYF	TGTGCCACCAGTGACTGGACAGGGGGCATGGAGACCCAGTACTTC
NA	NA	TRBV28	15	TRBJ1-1	CASRSGGRLLSEAFF	TGTGCCAGCAGGAGCGGGGGCCGGCTCCTTAGTGAAGCTTTCTTT
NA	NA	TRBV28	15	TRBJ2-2	CASRIDRANTGELFF	TGTGCCAGCAGGATTGATAGGGCGAACACCGGGGAGCTGTTTTTT
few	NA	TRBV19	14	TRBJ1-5	CASSQTGWGQPQHF	TGTGCCAGTAGTCAGACAGGCTGGGGGCAGCCCCAGCATTTT
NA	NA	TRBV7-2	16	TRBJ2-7	CASSLVPIRGAYEQYF	TGTGCCAGCAGCTTAGTCCCGATCCGAGGGGCCTACGAGCAGTACTTC
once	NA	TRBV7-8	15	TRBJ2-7	CASSLNQAVSYEQYF	TGTGCCAGCAGCTTAAATCAGGCGGTCTCCTACGAGCAGTACTTC
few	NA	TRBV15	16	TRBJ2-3	CATSRDAGLSPDTQYF	TGTGCCACCAGCAGAGATGCTGGGCTTTCACCAGATACGCAGTATTTT
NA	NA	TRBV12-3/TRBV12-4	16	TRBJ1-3	CASSLGGQISGNTIYF	TGTGCCAGCAGTTTAGGGGGACAAATCTCTGGAAACACCATATATTTT
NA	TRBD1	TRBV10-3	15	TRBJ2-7	CAISAPGTGLFEQYF	TGTGCCATCAGCGCCCCCGGGACAGGGCTGTTTGAGCAGTACTTC
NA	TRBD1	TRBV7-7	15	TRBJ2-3	CASSTTTGGTDTQYF	TGTGCTAGCAGCACAACGACAGGGGGCACAGATACGCAGTATTTT
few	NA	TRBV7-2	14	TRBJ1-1	CASSPGRANTEAFF	TGTGCCAGCAGTCCAGGACGGGCGAACACTGAAGCTTTCTTT
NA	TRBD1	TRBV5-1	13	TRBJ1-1	CASSLGQGKQAFF	TGCGCCAGCAGCTTGGGACAGGGTAAACAAGCTTTCTTT
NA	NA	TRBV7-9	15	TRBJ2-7	CASSPVGTALHEQYF	TGTGCCAGCAGCCCGGTGGGTACCGCGCTTCACGAGCAGTACTTC
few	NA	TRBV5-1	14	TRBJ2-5	CASSFGGVEETQYF	TGCGCCAGCAGCTTCGGTGGGGTAGAAGAGACCCAGTACTTC
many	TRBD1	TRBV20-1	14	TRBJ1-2	CSAPGQLLDGGYTF	TGCAGTGCCCCGGGACAGCTTCTCGATGGTGGCTACACCTTC
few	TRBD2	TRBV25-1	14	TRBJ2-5	CASSVIAGQETQYF	TGTGCCAGCAGTGTCATAGCGGGACAAGAGACCCAGTACTTC
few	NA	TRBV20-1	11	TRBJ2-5	CSASEKETQYF	TGCAGTGCTAGCGAGAAAGAGACCCAGTACTTC
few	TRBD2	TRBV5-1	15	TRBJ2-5	CASSSGLAGAETQYF	TGCGCCAGCAGCTCGGGACTAGCGGGAGCAGAGACCCAGTACTTC
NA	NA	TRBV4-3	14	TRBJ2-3	CASSQEGYTDTQYF	TGCGCCAGCAGCCAGGAGGGGTACACAGATACGCAGTATTTT
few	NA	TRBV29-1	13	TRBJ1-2	CSASPRGGYGYTF	TGCAGCGCCTCCCCGAGGGGAGGGTATGGCTACACCTTC
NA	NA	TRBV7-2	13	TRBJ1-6	CASSWAWDSPLHF	TGTGCCAGCAGCTGGGCGTGGGATTCACCCCTCCACTTT
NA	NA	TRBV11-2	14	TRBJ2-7	CASSLRFSTYEQYF	TGTGCCAGCAGCTTACGGTTCAGTACTTACGAGCAGTACTTC
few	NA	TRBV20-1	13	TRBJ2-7	CSARPPGEVEQYF	TGCAGTGCTAGGCCGCCAGGGGAGGTCGAGCAGTACTTC
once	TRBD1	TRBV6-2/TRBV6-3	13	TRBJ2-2	CASYHRGPGELFF	TGTGCCAGCTACCACAGGGGCCCCGGGGAGCTGTTTTTT
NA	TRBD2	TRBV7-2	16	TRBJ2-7	CASSPRTSGGAYEQYF	TGTGCCAGCAGCCCCCGGACTAGCGGGGGGGCCTACGAGCAGTACTTC
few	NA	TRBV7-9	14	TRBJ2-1	CASSLAASPGQKFF	TGTGCCAGCAGCTTAGCGGCATCCCCGGGACAAAAGTTCTTC
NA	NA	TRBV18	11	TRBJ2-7	CASKGKYEQYF	TGTGCCAGCAAGGGGAAGTACGAGCAGTACTTC
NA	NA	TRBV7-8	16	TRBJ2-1	CASSLRAILGSDEQFF	TGTGCCAGCAGCTTACGAGCTATCTTAGGTTCCGATGAGCAGTTCTTC
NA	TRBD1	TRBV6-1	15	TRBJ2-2	CASRTGVSNTGELFF	TGTGCCAGCAGAACAGGGGTTTCGAACACCGGGGAGCTGTTTTTT
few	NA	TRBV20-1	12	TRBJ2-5	CSASQWGETQYF	TGCAGTGCTAGCCAGTGGGGGGAGACCCAGTACTTC
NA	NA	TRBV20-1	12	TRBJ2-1	CSVERANNEQFF	TGCAGTGTAGAGCGGGCTAACAATGAGCAGTTCTTC
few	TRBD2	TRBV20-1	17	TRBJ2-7	CSARDFLGAGGPYEQYF	TGCAGTGCTAGAGATTTCTTGGGAGCGGGAGGGCCATACGAGCAGTACTTC